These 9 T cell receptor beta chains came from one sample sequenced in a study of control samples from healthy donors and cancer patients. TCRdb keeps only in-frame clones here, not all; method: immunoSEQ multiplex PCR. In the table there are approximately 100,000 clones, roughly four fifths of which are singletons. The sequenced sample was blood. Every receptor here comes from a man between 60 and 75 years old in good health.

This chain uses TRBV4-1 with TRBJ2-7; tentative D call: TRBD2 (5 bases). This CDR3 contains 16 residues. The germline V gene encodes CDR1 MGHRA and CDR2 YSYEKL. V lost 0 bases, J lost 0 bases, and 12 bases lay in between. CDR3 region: CASSQEARASSYEQYF. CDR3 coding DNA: TGCGCCAGCAGCCAAGAAGCGCGGGCTAGCTCCTACGAGCAGTACTTC.

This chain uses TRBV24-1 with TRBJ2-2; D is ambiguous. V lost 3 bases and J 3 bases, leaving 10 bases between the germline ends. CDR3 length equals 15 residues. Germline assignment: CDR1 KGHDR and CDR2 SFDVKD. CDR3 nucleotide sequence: TGTGCCACCAGTGATGGTCGAGTCGACACCGGGGAGCTGTTTTTT. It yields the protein CATSDGRVDTGELFF.

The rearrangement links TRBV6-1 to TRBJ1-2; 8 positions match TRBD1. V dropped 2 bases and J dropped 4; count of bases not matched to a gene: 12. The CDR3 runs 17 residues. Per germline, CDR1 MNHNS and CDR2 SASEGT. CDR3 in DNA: TGTGCCAGCAGTGAATGGTGGTCCAGGGGGCGCGGCTATGGCTACACCTTC. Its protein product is CASSEWWSRGRGYGYTF.

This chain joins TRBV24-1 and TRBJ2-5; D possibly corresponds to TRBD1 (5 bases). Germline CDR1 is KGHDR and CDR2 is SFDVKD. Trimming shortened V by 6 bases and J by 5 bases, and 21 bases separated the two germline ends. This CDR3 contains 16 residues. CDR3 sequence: CATSQPDKGLFETQYF. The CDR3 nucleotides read TGTGCCACCAGTCAGCCGGACAAGGGGTTATTTGAGACCCAGTACTTC.

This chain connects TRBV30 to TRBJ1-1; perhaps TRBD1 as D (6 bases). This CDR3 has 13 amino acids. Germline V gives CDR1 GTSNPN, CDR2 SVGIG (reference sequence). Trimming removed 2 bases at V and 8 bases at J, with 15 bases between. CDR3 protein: CAWSSHRAREAFF. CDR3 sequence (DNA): TGTGCCTGGAGTTCCCACAGGGCGCGGGAAGCTTTCTTT. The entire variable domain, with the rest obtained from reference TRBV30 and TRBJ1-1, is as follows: SQTIHQWPATLVQPVGSPLSLECTVEGTSNPNLYWYRQAAGRGLQLLFYSVGIGQISSEVPQNLSASRPQDRQFILSSKKLLLSDSGFYLCAWSSHRAREAFFGQGTRLTVV.

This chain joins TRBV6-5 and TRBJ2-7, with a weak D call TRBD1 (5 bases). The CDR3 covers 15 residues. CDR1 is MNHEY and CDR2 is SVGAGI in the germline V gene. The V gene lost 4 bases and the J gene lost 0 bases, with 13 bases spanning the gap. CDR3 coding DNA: TGTGCCAGCAGTTCCCAGGGTGCCGTCTCCTACGAGCAGTACTTC. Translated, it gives CASSSQGAVSYEQYF.

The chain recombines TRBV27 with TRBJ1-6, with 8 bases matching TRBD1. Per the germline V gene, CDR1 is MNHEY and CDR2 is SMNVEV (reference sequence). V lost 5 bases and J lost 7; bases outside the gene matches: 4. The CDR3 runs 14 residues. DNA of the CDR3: TGTGCCAGCAGTATGAGGGACAGGAATTCACCCCTCCACTTT. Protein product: CASSMRDRNSPLHF.

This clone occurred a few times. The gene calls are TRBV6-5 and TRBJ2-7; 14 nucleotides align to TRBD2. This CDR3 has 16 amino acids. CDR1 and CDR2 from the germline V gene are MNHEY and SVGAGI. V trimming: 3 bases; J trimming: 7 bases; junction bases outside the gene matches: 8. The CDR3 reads CASSYSGTSGSDEQYF. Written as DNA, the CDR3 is TGTGCCAGCAGTTATTCCGGGACTAGCGGGAGCGATGAGCAGTACTTC.

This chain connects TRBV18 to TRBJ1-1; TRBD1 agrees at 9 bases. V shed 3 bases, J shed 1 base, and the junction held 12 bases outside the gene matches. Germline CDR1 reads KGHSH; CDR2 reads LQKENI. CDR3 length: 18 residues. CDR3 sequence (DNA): TGTGCCAGCTCACCCCCGGTGGGACAGGGCGGGGGGAACACTGAAGCTTTCTTT. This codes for CASSPPVGQGGGNTEAFF.